This T cell receptor (beta chain) stems from a study of cytomegalovirus exposure and HLA in healthy donors. Germline CDR1 and CDR2: SGHAT and FQNNGV. The CDR3 extends over 15 amino acids. V was shortened by 7 bases and J by 5 bases, with 20 bases between the two germline ends. Amplification used 60 Vbeta primers and 13 Jbeta primers. TCRdb's table, derived via immunoSEQ multiplex PCR, lists solely in-frame clones and lacks some. The data show 100,000 to 150,000 clones, about 80% seen once. The genes are TRBV11-2 and TRBJ2-5; possibly TRBD2 for D (7 bases). The specimen sequenced was PBMCs. The TCR sequence derives from a woman between 50 and 59 years old in good health and CMV-seropositive. The CDR3 reads CASTSGGGSYETQYF. In DNA, the CDR3 is TGTGCCAGCACCTCGGGGGGCGGGAGTTACGAGACCCAGTACTTC.